This T cell receptor beta chain originates from a study of T cell responses to AZD1222 COVID-19 vaccine. Whole-study results and caveats: The span of vaccine-associated CD4 TCRs extended across spike, with dominance at 160-218 and 743-854. Among the donors, most were white British and more were female, and clonal diversity was possibly underestimated. Repertoire sampling was restricted to post-peak T cell response timepoints. Baseline serology detected seropositivity in only 6 or 7 AZD1222 recipients.

Comment on this clone: Its antigen is unidentified.

Germline V gene data show CDR1 as SNHLY and CDR2 as FYNNEI. CDR3 length equals 13 residues. The V and J ends lost 8 bases and 3 bases respectively, with 10 bases between them. Sequencing was performed with immunoSEQ multiplex PCR; in TCRdb, only in-frame clones are kept and a portion is missing. The table has 100,000 to 150,000 clones, 90% seen once. The chain has TRBV2 and TRBJ2-2; maybe TRBD1 (5 bases). The receptor was isolated from an adult in good health. The specimen comprised peripheral blood, sampled on day 0 of MenACWY control vaccination. CDR3 region: CASGRVYTGELFF. The CDR3 region has the DNA TGTGCCAGCGGCAGGGTGTACACCGGGGAGCTGTTTTTT.